This T cell receptor (beta chain) was identified in a study of vaccination and CD4 T cells after COVID-19. The wider study: Stimulation of cells relied on overlapping spike peptides derived from SARS-CoV-2, HCoV-NL63, HCoV-OC43 and HCoV-229E. Overall study findings and caveats: Post-vaccination reactive clonotypes (median roughly 35) did not differ significantly from post-infection (approximately 22). When vaccine-specific clones from convalescent patients were examined, 304 of 307 were spike mono-reactive.

Treatment reported: approximately 9-day PBMC culture with coronavirus spike peptide pools or control peptides (ViraFEST assay). Ahead of the COVID-19 pandemic (2011-2018), the CD4+ T cells of the unexposed donor were collected. This clonotype was detected only a few times. Its matching antigen is unknown. The V end was cut by 2 bases, the J end by 10 bases, with 6 bases between. Germline loops: CDR1 MNHEY, CDR2 SVGAGI. This CDR3 is 12 amino acids long. The Oncomine TCR Beta short-read assay was applied to DNA of cultured CD4+ T cells. TCRdb re-called the PCR reads with MiXCR, one entry per CDR3 protein. This table holds 2,500 to 3,000 distinct CDR3 sequences, about 25% found once.

The TCR sequence derives from a human donor in good health. The specimen sequenced was CD4+ T cells from blood, cultured in vitro. This chain uses TRBV6-5 with TRBJ1-6; D is uncertain. The CDR3 nucleotides read TGTGCCAGCAGTTACGCCAGGTCACCCCTCCACTTT. Protein: CASSYARSPLHF.